What follows are 26 T cell receptor beta chains derived from one specimen sequenced in a study of blood T cell repertoires in COVID-19 (dated by TCRdb to about 2020). Library prep was done by the immunoSEQ multiplex PCR assay. TCRdb provides this immuneACCESS table in a form limited to in-frame rearrangements. Some clones are lacking; in checked studies, under half of them reflect an unresolved V gene, and why the rest are absent is not known. The sample table holds about 310,000 clones, of which nearly 90% were seen once. The biggest ten clones account for about 1% of the sample. Sequenced material: peripheral blood. Source of these receptors: a middle-aged woman with COVID-19, enrolled during active disease.

The rearrangement joins TRBV19 to TRBJ1-1; no clear D. The CDR3 runs to 14 residues. The V and J ends lost 4 bases and 6 bases respectively, with 15 bases between them. Germline CDR1 LNHDA, CDR2 SQIVND (reference sequence). In nucleotides, the CDR3 is TGTGCCAGTAGTAATGTGTGGGGAGGTGCTGAAGCTTTCTTT. Amino acid sequence: CASSNVWGGAEAFF.

This clone appeared once. The chain uses TRBV30 and TRBJ1-2; TRBD1 matches at 10 bases. There are 14 residues in the CDR3. Per germline, CDR1 GTSNPN and CDR2 SVGIG (reference sequence). The V and J ends lost 3 bases and 5 bases, in that order; junction bases with no gene match: 6. The CDR3 DNA follows: TGTGCCTGGAGGCCGACAGGGGGCAATTATGGCTACACCTTC. Residues: CAWRPTGGNYGYTF.

The J gene is TRBJ2-7, the V gene TRBV27; D is perhaps TRBD1 (6 bases). Trimming took 5 bases from V and 0 from J, leaving 14 bases between them. The germline V gene encodes CDR1 MNHEY and CDR2 SMNVEV (reference sequence). This CDR3 spans 15 amino acids. The DNA of the CDR3 is TGTGCCAGCAGTCCCGGGACAATCCTCTCCTACGAGCAGTACTTC. Translating gives CASSPGTILSYEQYF.

The V call is TRBV7-6, the J call TRBJ2-7; possibly TRBD2 for D (6 bases). This CDR3 is built from 14 residues. Germline CDR1 reads SGHVS; CDR2 reads FNYEAQ. Trimming shortened V by 5 bases and J by 6 bases, and 17 bases separated the two germline ends. The CDR3 reads CASSPRERVLEQYF. As DNA, the CDR3 is TGTGCCAGCAGCCCGCGGGAAAGGGTCCTCGAGCAGTACTTC.

This clone was found a few times. The V call is TRBV9, the J call TRBJ1-1; D call uncertain. The V end was cut by 2 bases, the J end by 5 bases, with 10 bases between. The CDR3 runs 13 residues. Looked up from germline, CDR1 is SGDLS and CDR2 is YYNGEE. As DNA, the CDR3 is TGTGCCAGCAGCGTGAAAGGCGGGACTGAAGCTTTCTTT. Amino acid sequence: CASSVKGGTEAFF.

The rearrangement joins TRBV4-1 to TRBJ2-1; 11 nucleotides line up with TRBD2. Germline V CDR1 and CDR2: MGHRA, YSYEKL. This CDR3 spans 19 amino acids. V was pared by 4 bases and J by 7 bases, with 18 bases of the junction left unmatched. The CDR3 nucleotides are TGCGCCAGCAGCCCCATGCCGATACTAGCGGGGGCGCCACCGAATGAGCAGTTCTTC. Amino acids: CASSPMPILAGAPPNEQFF.

V usage is TRBV28 and J usage is TRBJ1-2; TRBD1 matches 10 bases. The CDR3 is made up of 17 amino acids. The V gene end was trimmed by 4 bases and the J gene end by 4 bases; junction bases not matched to a gene: 12. Germline CDR1 is MDHEN and CDR2 is SYDVKM. CDR3 loop: CASSWSTGGGIGYGYTF. In DNA, the CDR3 is TGTGCCAGCAGTTGGTCGACAGGGGGCGGAATAGGCTATGGCTACACCTTC.

The chain recombines TRBV10-3 with TRBJ2-7, with 7 bases fitting TRBD1. The trim removed 2 bases at V and 2 bases at J, leaving 9 bases unmatched. Per germline, CDR1 ENHRY and CDR2 SYGVKD. This CDR3 is 16 amino acids long. CDR3 sequence reads: CAISEKTGNVAYEQYF. The CDR3 DNA follows: TGTGCCATCAGTGAGAAGACAGGGAATGTCGCCTACGAGCAGTACTTC.

V and J are TRBV30 and TRBJ2-3, with TRBD2 as a possible D gene (6 bases). The CDR3 covers 15 residues. The germline V gene has CDR1 GTSNPN and CDR2 SVGIG (reference sequence). Trimming removed 0 bases from V and 6 bases from J, with 16 bases in between. In nucleotides, the CDR3 is TGTGCCTGGAGTGTGAGGCTACTCCGGGGGGATACGCAGTATTTT. Translated, it gives CAWSVRLLRGDTQYF.

This clone appeared once. The gene calls are TRBV5-1 and TRBJ2-2, with D maybe TRBD1 (5 bases). There are 14 residues in the CDR3. Germline V gene data show CDR1 as SGHRS and CDR2 as YFSETQ. Trimming shortened V by 0 bases and J by 5 bases, and 8 bases separated the two germline ends. The CDR3 is CASSLATVTGELFF. The CDR3 region has the DNA TGCGCCAGCAGCTTGGCGACAGTGACCGGGGAGCTGTTTTTT. Supplemented by reference TRBV5-1 and TRBJ2-2, the full variable domain reads KAGVTQTPRYLIKTRGQQVTLSCSPISGHRSVSWYQQTPGQGLQFLFEYFSETQRNKGNFPGRFSGRQFSNSRSEMNVSTLELGDSALYLCASSLATVTGELFFGEGSRLTVL.

This chain joins TRBV4-3 and TRBJ1-2, with 8 positions matching TRBD1. Unmatched junction bases numbered 7, after V lost 0 bases and J lost 4 bases. This CDR3 has 16 amino acids. Germline V gene data show CDR1 as LGHNA and CDR2 as YSLEER. CDR3 bases: TGCGCCAGCAGCCAAGACGTAAACAGGGGGGGCTATGGCTACACCTTC. Protein sequence: CASSQDVNRGGYGYTF.

The V and J genes are TRBV18 and TRBJ1-2, with TRBD1 matching over 7 bases. Losses at the gene ends were 1 base for V and 2 bases for J; bases not matched to a gene: 13. In germline, CDR1 is KGHSH, CDR2 LQKENI. This CDR3 comprises 18 residues. CDR3: CASSPLSFGDRANYGYTF. CDR3 nucleotide sequence: TGTGCCAGCTCACCACTTAGTTTTGGGGACAGAGCAAACTATGGCTACACCTTC.

The chain employs TRBV10-3 and TRBJ1-5, with 10 bases lining up with TRBD1. V trimming: 6 bases; J trimming: 2 bases; junction bases outside the gene matches: 7. The CDR3 sequence is 16 residues long. Looked up from germline, CDR1 is ENHRY and CDR2 is SYGVKD. CDR3 DNA: TGTGCCATCAGAGCCACCGGGACAGGGGGCAATCAGCCCCAGCATTTT. It translates to CAIRATGTGGNQPQHF.

This sequence joins TRBV5-1 and TRBJ2-1; 10 bases align to TRBD2. Trimming removed 5 bases from V and 7 bases from J; junction bases left unmatched: 12. The CDR3 has 16 amino acids. CDR1 and CDR2 from the germline V gene are SGHRS and YFSETQ. The CDR3 DNA is TGCGCCAGCAGAGAACTAGCGGGACAGTACAGGAATGAGCAGTTCTTC. It yields the protein CASRELAGQYRNEQFF.

The chain's CDR3 is CASSVSLRQGADGYTF. Written as DNA, the CDR3 is TGTGCCAGCAGCGTCTCCCTAAGACAGGGGGCTGATGGCTACACCTTC. V usage is TRBV9 and J usage is TRBJ1-2; TRBD1 matches at 10 bases. CDR1 and CDR2 from the germline V gene are SGDLS and YYNGEE. The V gene end was trimmed by 2 bases and the J gene end by 6 bases; junction bases not matched to a gene: 10. CDR3 size: 16 residues.

This chain links TRBV7-9 with TRBJ2-3; D remains ambiguous. The germline V and J ends were trimmed by 1 base and 3 bases, with 11 bases remaining between them. The germline CDR1 and CDR2 sequences are SEHNR and FQNEAQ (reference sequence). The CDR3 is 15 residues long. The CDR3 region has the DNA TGTGCCAGCAGCTTAGGATTGCCAGGTACAGATACGCAGTATTTT. This encodes CASSLGLPGTDTQYF.

The CDR3 DNA reads TGTGCCAGCCTGCACCAAGCGGGAGATTCCGGGGAGCTGTTTTTT. Its protein is CASLHQAGDSGELFF. This chain joins TRBV6-6 and TRBJ2-2; 8 nucleotides line up with TRBD2. This CDR3 is 15 amino acids long. Trimming removed 8 bases from V and 6 bases from J; junction bases left unmatched: 11. The germline V gene has CDR1 MNHNY and CDR2 SVGAGI (reference sequence).

The chain joins TRBV25-1 to TRBJ2-2; a possible D gene is TRBD1 (6 bases). The CDR3 totals 14 residues. CDR1 and CDR2 (germline): MGHDK, SYGVNS. The V end lost 6 bases, the J end lost 5 bases, and 13 bases lay between the germline ends. The CDR3 reads CASRGAGGTGELFF. The CDR3 DNA follows: TGTGCCAGCAGGGGGGCGGGTGGTACCGGGGAGCTGTTTTTT.

The CDR3 reads CASSLSTGRSGANVLTF. Written as DNA, the CDR3 is TGTGCCAGCAGCCTGTCGACAGGGAGGTCTGGGGCCAACGTCCTGACTTTC. V usage is TRBV7-2 and J usage is TRBJ2-6; possible D gene TRBD1, 7 bases. Germline-derived CDR1 and CDR2 are SGHTA and FQGNSA. The CDR3 contains 17 residues. Trimming left V 5 bases short and J 1 base short, with 15 bases between.

The table lists this clone with a few counts. The genes are TRBV18 and TRBJ1-1; tentatively, D is TRBD1 (5 bases). CDR1 is KGHSH and CDR2 is LQKENI in the germline V gene. The CDR3 is 16 residues long. The germline V and J ends were trimmed by 3 bases and 0 bases, with 14 bases remaining between them. The CDR3 bases are TGTGCCAGCTCACCCCGATCGGGGGTAGTGAACACTGAAGCTTTCTTT. Its protein product is CASSPRSGVVNTEAFF.

The chain joins TRBV3-1 (or the pseudogene TRBV3-2) to TRBJ1-4; 8 nucleotides align to TRBD1. The CDR3 runs 14 residues. The V gene's germline CDR1 is LGHDT and CDR2 YNNKEL (reference sequence). The J segment lost 7 bases and the V segment lost 5 bases, leaving 6 bases of the junction unmatched. This chain's CDR3 is CASSTRQGSEKLFF. CDR3 sequence (DNA): TGTGCCAGCAGCACCCGACAGGGGAGTGAAAAACTGTTTTTT.

As concerns this clone: Other DNA sequences of this sample code for an identical CDR3. J is TRBJ1-2 and V is TRBV12-3 or TRBV12-4; D unclear. Trimming shortened V by 3 bases and J by 4 bases, and 6 bases separated the two germline ends. The CDR3 contains 12 residues. The CDR3 is CASSFSSYGYTF. CDR3 nucleotide sequence: TGTGCCAGCAGTTTTAGTTCCTATGGCTACACCTTC.

This rearrangement joins TRBV4-3 to TRBJ1-2; D not resolved. V lost 2 bases to trimming and J lost 7 bases, with 14 bases between them. CDR1 and CDR2 (germline): LGHNA, YSLEER. The CDR3 sequence is 14 residues long. The chain's CDR3 is CASSQIIREGGYTF. CDR3 sequence (DNA): TGCGCCAGCAGCCAAATCATAAGGGAGGGTGGCTACACCTTC.

The V gene is TRBV6-2 or TRBV6-3, the J gene TRBJ1-2, with D possibly TRBD1 on 5 matching bases. Trimming stripped 5 bases from V and 8 bases from J, with 18 bases between. The CDR3 consists of 14 residues. Germline V lookup: CDR1 MNHEY, CDR2 SVGEGT. The CDR3 loop reads CASSLLPDREGYTF. As DNA, the CDR3 is TGTGCCAGCAGTCTCCTCCCCGACAGAGAAGGCTACACCTTC.

The V call is TRBV19, the J call TRBJ1-1, with D unresolved. V was cut by 4 bases and J by 3 bases, with 9 bases left in between. The CDR3 covers 13 residues. CDR1 and CDR2 from the germline V gene are LNHDA and SQIVND (reference sequence). The CDR3 DNA sequence: TGTGCCAGTAGTACGACTGCTTACACTGAAGCTTTCTTT. Translated: CASSTTAYTEAFF. Looking up the rest from reference TRBV19 and TRBJ1-1 gives the full variable domain: DGGITQSPKYLFRKEGQNVTLSCEQNLNHDAMYWYRQDPGQGLRLIYYSQIVNDFQKGDIAEGYSVSREKKESFPLTVTSAQKNPTAFYLCASSTTAYTEAFFGQGTRLTVV.

The chain has TRBV12-3 or TRBV12-4 and TRBJ1-2, with no clear D. Trimming stripped 3 bases from V and 8 bases from J, with 13 bases between. This CDR3 has 13 amino acids. The CDR3 DNA reads as TGTGCCAGCAGTTTGCCTTCAAGAGGAGGCTACACCTTC. This encodes CASSLPSRGGYTF.